These 8 T cell receptor beta chains were sequenced from one sample in a study of T cell changes during pregnancy in multiple sclerosis. TCRdb keeps only in-frame clones here, not all; method: immunoSEQ multiplex PCR. This sample carries some 100,000 clones, about 92% of them seen once, and the ten largest clones take 1% to 1.5%. Sample: peripheral blood, taken in the second trimester of pregnancy. The receptors were gathered from a female donor with multiple sclerosis, enrolled in a pregnancy study.

The chain combines TRBV19 with TRBJ2-7; 12 bases align to TRBD2. This CDR3 is 14 amino acids long. V trimming: 7 bases; J trimming: 6 bases; junction bases outside the gene matches: 7. Germline V CDR1 and CDR2: LNHDA, SQIVND (reference sequence). This chain's CDR3 is CASTMTSGSSEQYF. The CDR3, as DNA: TGTGCCAGTACCATGACTAGCGGGAGCTCCGAGCAGTACTTC.

CDR3 nucleotide sequence: TGTGCCATCAGTGAGCTACTAGCGGGAGGAGGAGGAGCGCAGTATTTT. This gives the protein CAISELLAGGGGAQYF. The chain uses TRBV10-3 and TRBJ2-3, with 12 nucleotides matching TRBD2. This CDR3 is built from 16 residues. V shed 2 bases, J shed 10 bases, and the junction held 10 bases outside the gene matches. The germline V gene has CDR1 ENHRY and CDR2 SYGVKD.

The CDR3 coding sequence is TGTGCCAGCAGTTTGGTGCGGCACGGAGGCACTGAAGCTTTCTTT. It specifies CASSLVRHGGTEAFF. The chain uses TRBV27 and TRBJ1-1; no definite D call. V shed 3 bases and J shed 4 bases, with 15 bases lying between them. The CDR3 contains 15 residues. CDR1 is MNHEY and CDR2 is SMNVEV in the germline V gene (reference sequence).

The chain couples TRBV9 to TRBJ1-1; 7 positions agree with TRBD1. Germline V gene sequence: CDR1 SGDLS, CDR2 YYNGEE. This CDR3 region has 15 residues. V shed 0 bases, J shed 5 bases, and the junction held 7 bases outside the gene matches. The CDR3 loop reads CASSVAVQGWTEAFF. The CDR3 DNA sequence: TGTGCCAGCAGCGTAGCCGTACAGGGGTGGACTGAAGCTTTCTTT. The complete variable domain, with remaining parts taken from reference TRBV9 and TRBJ1-1, reads DSGVTQTPKHLITATGQRVTLRCSPRSGDLSVYWYQQSLDQGLQFLIQYYNGEERAKGNILERFSAQQFPDLHSELNLSSLELGDSALYFCASSVAVQGWTEAFFGQGTRLTVV.

The CDR3 here is CASRLGGPRLNSMNTEAFF. In nucleotides, the CDR3 is TGTGCAAGTCGCTTAGGGGGCCCCAGACTTAATTCTATGAACACTGAAGCTTTCTTT. The V gene is TRBV12-2, the J gene TRBJ1-1; TRBD1, the D gene given by the table, was not confirmed from the DNA. TRBV12-2 is a recognized pseudogene. The CDR3 totals 19 residues.

The chain joins TRBV20-1 to TRBJ1-1; no reliable D call. V lost 0 bases to trimming and J lost 11 bases, with 10 bases between them. This CDR3 contains 11 residues. Germline V lookup: CDR1 DFQATT, CDR2 SNEGSKA (reference sequence). The CDR3 DNA sequence: TGCAGTGCTAGAGATCAAATGGAGGCTTTCTTT. Translation: CSARDQMEAFF.

A few counts support this clone. This rearrangement joins TRBV4-2 to TRBJ2-7, with TRBD2 matching 9 bases. Germline V gene sequence: CDR1 LGHNA, CDR2 YNFKEQ. CDR3 size: 16 residues. The trim removed 0 bases at V and 1 base at J, leaving 4 bases unmatched. The CDR3 nucleotides read TGTGCCAGCAGCCAAGAGCCTAGCGGGGAATCCTACGAGCAGTACTTC. Protein product: CASSQEPSGESYEQYF.

As concerns this clone: The same CDR3 also results from other DNA sequences found in this sample. The chain couples TRBV29-1 to TRBJ1-6, with 9 bases that match TRBD1. V lost 4 bases, J lost 6 bases, and 1 base stayed unmatched. This CDR3 is 13 amino acids long. CDR1 SQVTM and CDR2 ANQGSEA come from the germline V gene. The CDR3 nucleotides read TGCAGCGTTGGACAGGGGGGTAATTCACCCCTCCACTTT. Translating it yields CSVGQGGNSPLHF.